These 8 T cell receptor beta chains came from one sample sequenced in a study of Ad26.COV2.S vaccination and SARS-CoV-2 variants. Treatment meaning: around 19 received Ad26.COV2.S at low or high dose, single or two shots; five or six received placebo; per-sample allocation not given. Specimens were obtained on day 63 following the first vaccine or placebo injection. Clones were sequenced by immunoSEQ multiplex PCR, and TCRdb holds only the in-frame ones, with some missing. The sample has fewer than 900,000 clones, roughly nine tenths seen once. The sequenced sample was peripheral blood, obtained in a trial of Ad26.COV2.S vaccine versus placebo. The receptors stem from a person between 18 and 60 years old who received the Ad26.COV2.S COVID-19 vaccine or a placebo.

The chain carries TRBV7-2 and TRBJ2-5; TRBD1 aligns across 9 bases. This CDR3 comprises 15 residues. V gave up 5 bases and J gave up 4 bases; unmatched junction bases: 8. Germline V gene sequence: CDR1 SGHTA, CDR2 FQGNSA. This CDR3 is CASSIQGAVRETQYF. In nucleotides, the CDR3 is TGTGCCAGCAGCATACAGGGGGCGGTTCGAGAGACCCAGTACTTC.

The chain employs TRBV7-2 and TRBJ1-2, with 8 bases lining up with TRBD1. The V and J ends lost 1 base and 8 bases, in that order; junction bases with no gene match: 15. Germline assignment: CDR1 SGHTA and CDR2 FQGNSA. CDR3 size: 17 residues. This chain's CDR3 is CASSLGPGAGGARGYTF. The CDR3 DNA follows: TGTGCCAGCAGCTTAGGTCCCGGGGCAGGGGGCGCACGCGGCTACACCTTC.

V gene TRBV5-1 combines with J gene TRBJ1-5, with 7 positions matching TRBD1. The CDR3 loop spans 14 amino acids. V trimming: 4 bases; J trimming: 2 bases; junction bases outside the gene matches: 3. CDR1 is SGHRS, CDR2 YFSETQ, per germline. The CDR3 DNA reads TGCGCCAGCAGCCAAGGGACAGGCAATCAGCCCCAGCATTTT. It is translated as CASSQGTGNQPQHF.

The CDR3: CASSPLLAGTSGANVLTF. The CDR3, as DNA: TGTGCCAGCAGCCCTCTACTAGCGGGGACCTCTGGGGCCAACGTCCTGACTTTC. The V call is TRBV4-2, the J call TRBJ2-6, with 10 bases lining up with TRBD2. CDR1 and CDR2 from the germline V gene are LGHNA and YNFKEQ. The CDR3 is 18 amino acids. V dropped 4 bases and J dropped 0; count of bases not matched to a gene: 6.

This clone appeared once. The V call is TRBV4-2, the J call TRBJ2-1; 14 bases agree with TRBD2. With 4 bases clipped from V and 10 bases from J, the junction kept 12 bases outside the gene matches. The CDR3 consists of 17 residues. Germline CDR1 LGHNA, CDR2 YNFKEQ. The CDR3 region is CASSPYLGLAGVGEQFF. Written as DNA, the CDR3 is TGTGCCAGCAGCCCCTACCTGGGACTAGCGGGAGTGGGGGAGCAGTTCTTC.

The chain carries TRBV19 and TRBJ1-4; no firm D call. This CDR3 contains 14 residues. V was trimmed by 6 bases and J by 7 bases, leaving 15 bases between them. CDR1 is LNHDA and CDR2 is SQIVND in the germline V gene (reference sequence). CDR3 in DNA: TGTGCCAGTAGGCCCCCGGGAAACGGTGAAAAACTGTTTTTT. Amino acid sequence: CASRPPGNGEKLFF.

The chain uses TRBV11-3 and TRBJ2-1, with TRBD2 matching over 11 bases. Germline trimming cut 6 bases from V and 6 bases from J; bases unmatched to any gene: 16. This CDR3 spans 18 amino acids. Germline CDR1 is SGHNT and CDR2 is YENEEA. The CDR3 nucleotides are TGTGCCAGCAGTCCCGGGACTAGCGGAGCCCGCCGGGGCAATGAGCAGTTCTTC. Protein: CASSPGTSGARRGNEQFF.

The CDR3: CASSFGQGDTEAFF. The CDR3 nucleotides are TGTGCCAGCAGCTTCGGACAGGGGGACACTGAAGCTTTCTTT. The chain uses TRBV7-9 and TRBJ1-1; 10 nucleotides match TRBD1. After removal of 3 bases from V and 3 bases from J, the junction contained 1 base not matched to a gene. The length of the CDR3 is 14 residues. The germline CDR1 and CDR2 sequences are SEHNR and FQNEAQ (reference sequence).